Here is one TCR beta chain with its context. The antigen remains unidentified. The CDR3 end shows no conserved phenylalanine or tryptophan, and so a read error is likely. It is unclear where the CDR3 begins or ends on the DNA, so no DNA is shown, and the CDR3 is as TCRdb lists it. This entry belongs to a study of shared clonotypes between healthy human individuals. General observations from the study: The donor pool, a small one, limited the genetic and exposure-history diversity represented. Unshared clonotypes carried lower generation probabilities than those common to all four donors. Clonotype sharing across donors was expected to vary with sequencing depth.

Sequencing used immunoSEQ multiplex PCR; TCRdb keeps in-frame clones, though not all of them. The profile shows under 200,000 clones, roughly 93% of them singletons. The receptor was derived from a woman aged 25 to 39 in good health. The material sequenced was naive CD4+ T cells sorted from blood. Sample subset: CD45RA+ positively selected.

The CDR3 loop is CVTPGTSGSFL. The V gene is TRBV7-5, the J gene TRBJ2-7; TRBD2 is the table's D call and was not checked against the DNA. TRBV7-5 is designated a pseudogene. Inclusive of both ends, the CDR3 amounts to 11 amino acids.